These 24 T cell receptor beta chains share one sample of origin, sequenced in a study of shared T cell receptors in the human thymus. TCRdb's copy holds only in-frame clones and misses some; the assay was immunoSEQ multiplex PCR. The table has hundreds of thousands of clones, approximately 89% seen once. The same specimen was also included in a second study, on human thymus T cells.

The sample comprised thymocytes. The receptors were sampled from a boy less than two years old with a congenital heart defect.

The chain links TRBV29-1 to TRBJ1-2; TRBD1 might be the D (5 bases). Trimming stripped 6 bases from V and 8 bases from J, with 25 bases between. Germline values: CDR1 SQVTM, CDR2 ANQGSEA. This CDR3 is built from 15 residues. The chain's CDR3 is CSVNLAGPGLGGYTF. The DNA for the CDR3 is TGCAGCGTAAACCTGGCGGGGCCCGGATTGGGGGGCTACACCTTC.

This chain connects TRBV14 to TRBJ2-7; 7 positions agree with TRBD1. The CDR3 is made up of 15 amino acids. With 4 bases clipped from V and 6 bases from J, the junction kept 12 bases outside the gene matches. Germline loops: CDR1 SGHDN, CDR2 FVKESK. The CDR3 protein is CASSPSRRQGGEQYF. CDR3 DNA sequence: TGTGCCAGCAGCCCGTCGAGACGACAGGGCGGCGAGCAGTACTTC.

This chain links TRBV5-4 with TRBJ2-1; 11 bases line up with TRBD2. V dropped 1 base and J dropped 3; count of bases not matched to a gene: 9. Germline V gene data show CDR1 as SGHNT and CDR2 as YYREEE (reference sequence). The CDR3 consists of 18 residues. CDR3 in DNA: TGTGCCAGCAGCTTGCCCCCTTCTAGCGGGGGGAACTACAATGAGCAGTTCTTC. It encodes CASSLPPSSGGNYNEQFF. The full variable domain, its missing parts supplied by reference TRBV5-4 and TRBJ2-1, is ETGVTQSPTHLIKTRGQQVTLRCSSQSGHNTVSWYQQALGQGPQFIFQYYREEENGRGNFPPRFSGLQFPNYSSELNVNALELDDSALYLCASSLPPSSGGNYNEQFFGPGTRLTVL.

CDR3 DNA: TGTGCCAGCAGTTTATCCGGACAGAGCAGCATTAATTCACCCCTCCACTTT. This encodes CASSLSGQSSINSPLHF. The chain employs TRBV28 and TRBJ1-6; D is perhaps TRBD1 (6 bases). CDR1 and CDR2 (germline): MDHEN, SYDVKM. CDR3 length: 17 residues. V lost 1 base and J lost 6, with 16 bases in between.

The CDR3, as DNA: TGTGCCAGCAGCCAACTAGCGGGGGCCTATTACGAGCAGTACTTC. Protein sequence: CASSQLAGAYYEQYF. J is TRBJ2-7 and V is TRBV14; 10 nucleotides match TRBD2. The V gene end was trimmed by 2 bases and the J gene end by 4 bases; junction bases not matched to a gene: 5. CDR1 is SGHDN and CDR2 is FVKESK in the germline V gene. The CDR3 contains 15 residues.

This chain uses TRBV5-6 with TRBJ2-5; possibly TRBD2 for D (6 bases). Per germline, CDR1 SGHDT and CDR2 YYEEEE. CDR3 length: 15 residues. Trimming removed 0 bases from V and 2 bases from J, with 11 bases in between. CDR3 bases: TGTGCCAGCAGCTTGGCCAGGAGGGCGCAAGAGACCCAGTACTTC. Translating gives CASSLARRAQETQYF.

The rearrangement uses TRBV18 and TRBJ2-3, with D hard to call. This CDR3 is built from 14 residues. The V end was cut by 6 bases, the J end by 6 bases, with 16 bases between. In germline, CDR1 is KGHSH, CDR2 LQKENI. The CDR3 loop reads CASSHDSTADTQYF. DNA for the CDR3: TGTGCCAGCTCGCACGACTCGACCGCGGATACGCAGTATTTT.

The chain employs TRBV27 and TRBJ2-1; D possibly corresponds to TRBD1 (6 bases). Deletions cut 5 bases from V and 7 bases from J, with 12 bases between. Per the germline V gene, CDR1 is MNHEY and CDR2 is SMNVEV (reference sequence). The CDR3 runs 13 residues. The CDR3 coding sequence is TGTGCCAGCAGTCCACCGGACAGAAATGAGCAGTTCTTC. It is translated as CASSPPDRNEQFF.

The J gene is TRBJ1-5, the V gene TRBV30; 10 bases line up with TRBD1. V lost 1 base, J lost 6 bases, and 6 bases stayed unmatched. CDR3 length: 15 residues. CDR1 is GTSNPN, CDR2 SVGIG, per germline (reference sequence). CDR3 sequence reads: CAWSGDRGHIQPQHF. CDR3 coding DNA: TGTGCCTGGAGTGGCGACAGGGGGCATATTCAGCCCCAGCATTTT.

The V call is TRBV7-6, the J call TRBJ2-1; TRBD1 is a possible D gene (5 bases). The CDR3 spans 14 residues. Per germline, CDR1 SGHVS and CDR2 FNYEAQ. V gave up 5 bases and J gave up 6 bases, with 14 bases separating them. Here the CDR3 DNA reads TGTGCCAGCAGCCCAGATCGTCAGGGCAATGAGCAGTTCTTC. Amino acids: CASSPDRQGNEQFF.

This clone appeared once. This sequence joins TRBV2 and TRBJ2-7; a possible D gene is TRBD1 (5 bases). The CDR3 is 11 residues long. V gave up 8 bases and J gave up 6 bases, with 11 bases separating them. The germline CDR1 and CDR2 sequences are SNHLY and FYNNEI. The CDR3 sequence: CASLDKSEQYF. The CDR3 region has the DNA TGTGCCAGCTTGGACAAATCCGAGCAGTACTTC.

The genes are TRBV9 and TRBJ2-7; the match to TRBD2 covers 8 bases. V was clipped by 2 bases and J by 2 bases; unmatched bases: 9. The CDR3 consists of 16 residues. CDR1 is SGDLS, CDR2 YYNGEE, per germline. The CDR3 spells CASSVPAGANTYEQYF. CDR3 coding DNA: TGTGCCAGCAGCGTTCCAGCGGGGGCCAACACCTACGAGCAGTACTTC.

The CDR3 region has the DNA TGCGCCAGCAGGCCGACAATACCCACTGAAGCTTTCTTT. This translates into CASRPTIPTEAFF. This chain uses TRBV10-2 with TRBJ1-1; D gene uncertain. The ends were cut back, 6 bases at V and 4 bases at J, with 12 bases in the middle. Germline V lookup: CDR1 WSHSY, CDR2 SAAADI. The CDR3 has 13 amino acids.

This clone was detected once. The chain combines TRBV5-6 with TRBJ2-2; 9 bases are a match to TRBD1. The CDR3 length is 16 residues. Germline CDR1 SGHDT, CDR2 YYEEEE. The junction had 7 bases not matched to a gene; V was cut back by 1 base and J by 6 bases. CDR3 in DNA: TGTGCCAGCAGCTTGTTTTGGGACAGGGTACCCGGGGAGCTGTTTTTT. Protein: CASSLFWDRVPGELFF.

This chain joins TRBV5-4 and TRBJ1-2, with 9 bases identical to TRBD1. Losses at the gene ends were 9 bases for V and 4 bases for J; bases not matched to a gene: 7. There are 13 residues in the CDR3. Per the germline V gene, CDR1 is SGHNT and CDR2 is YYREEE (reference sequence). The CDR3 DNA sequence: TGTGCCACCCGGACAGGGGACTCCTATGGCTACACCTTC. Its translation is CATRTGDSYGYTF.

The rearrangement links TRBV28 to TRBJ1-1; possible D gene TRBD1, 5 bases. The CDR3 has 15 amino acids. With 8 bases removed from V and 5 bases from J, the gap between germline ends came to 21 bases. Per germline, CDR1 MDHEN and CDR2 SYDVKM. The CDR3 protein is CASATTRTTRTEAFF. The CDR3 nucleotides are TGTGCCAGCGCCACCACCAGGACAACAAGGACTGAAGCTTTCTTT.

The chain joins TRBV7-2 to TRBJ2-7; 7 bases are shared with TRBD2. The germline gives CDR1 SGHTA, CDR2 FQGNSA. This CDR3 spans 14 amino acids. Unmatched junction bases numbered 5, after V lost 5 bases and J lost 1 base. The CDR3 DNA reads TGTGCCAGCAGCACCGGGACTACTTCCTACGAGCAGTACTTC. Translated, it gives CASSTGTTSYEQYF. Supplemented by reference TRBV7-2 and TRBJ2-7, the full variable domain reads GAGVSQSPSNKVTEKGKDVELRCDPISGHTALYWYRQSLGQGLEFLIYFQGNSAPDKSGLPSDRFSAERTGGSVSTLTIQRTQQEDSAVYLCASSTGTTSYEQYFGPGTRLTVT.

The CDR3: CASSSQGKEAFF. CDR3 bases: TGTGCCAGCAGCTCCCAGGGGAAAGAAGCTTTCTTT. This rearrangement joins TRBV7-9 to TRBJ1-1; D is possibly TRBD1 (6 bases). V lost 4 bases, J lost 8 bases, and 11 bases lay in between. Germline V gene sequence: CDR1 SEHNR, CDR2 FQNEAQ (reference sequence). CDR3 size: 12 residues.

DNA for the CDR3: TGTGCCAGTCAGGGGCTAGCGGGGGGTAAGACCCAGTACTTC. Translated: CASQGLAGGKTQYF. V usage is TRBV2 and J usage is TRBJ2-5, with 11 bases fitting TRBD2. This CDR3 contains 14 residues. The germline V gene has CDR1 SNHLY and CDR2 FYNNEI. After removal of 9 bases from V and 6 bases from J, the junction contained 9 bases not matched to a gene.

The chain uses TRBV5-8 and TRBJ1-5; D gene ambiguous. Trimming pared 5 bases from V and 10 bases from J, leaving 10 bases between. Per the germline V gene, CDR1 is SGHTS and CDR2 is YDEGEE. This CDR3 region has 11 residues. CDR3 DNA: TGTGCCAGCAGTCGGGTACATCCCCAGCATTTT. Residues: CASSRVHPQHF.

The chain employs TRBV12-5 and TRBJ2-2; 8 bases match TRBD2. The trim removed 0 bases at V and 5 bases at J, leaving 2 bases unmatched. In germline, CDR1 is LGHNT, CDR2 FRNRAP. The CDR3 runs 15 residues. This chain's CDR3 is CASGLVPGGTGELFF. The CDR3 region has the DNA TGTGCTAGTGGTTTGGTACCGGGAGGGACCGGGGAGCTGTTTTTT.

The table lists this clone with a few counts. The chain recombines TRBV30 with TRBJ2-1; TRBD2 matches 10 bases. Germline V CDR1 and CDR2: GTSNPN, SVGIG (reference sequence). The V and J ends lost 3 bases and 14 bases, in that order; junction bases with no gene match: 13. The CDR3 loop spans 14 amino acids. The DNA for the CDR3 is TGTGCCTGGAGGGAGACTAGCGGGCTCGTGGTGAAGTTCTTC. This sequence encodes CAWRETSGLVVKFF.

In this sample, this clone turned up once. The V gene is TRBV27, the J gene TRBJ1-1, with D possibly matching TRBD1 (6 bases). Germline values: CDR1 MNHEY, CDR2 SMNVEV (reference sequence). The CDR3 length is 16 residues. The V end was cut by 2 bases, the J end by 6 bases, with 19 bases between. CDR3 loop: CASSLPPGHRYAEAFF. The CDR3 DNA is TGTGCCAGCAGTTTACCCCCGGGACACAGGTACGCTGAAGCTTTCTTT.

A few counts support this clone. The chain uses TRBV5-6 and TRBJ1-2; 8 bases are shared with TRBD1. Losses at the gene ends were 2 bases for V and 5 bases for J; bases not matched to a gene: 17. The germline V gene encodes CDR1 SGHDT and CDR2 YYEEEE. There are 18 residues in the CDR3. CDR3 coding DNA: TGTGCCAGCAGCTTCTTATTACCCGGACAGGGATTATGGTATGGCTACACCTTC. This sequence encodes CASSFLLPGQGLWYGYTF.